This T cell receptor (beta chain) was captured in a study of cytomegalovirus exposure and HLA in healthy donors (TCRdb year 2017). Describing the broader study: According to an earlier analysis of around 600 of the donors, roughly 180 million T cells yielded approximately 120 million unique TCR beta sequences and about 300 Gb of sequence data. Approximately 310 gigabases of sequencing data and 70 million to 100 million unique TCR sequences were included in an early release covering several hundred HLA-typed donors. Among the roughly 430 genotyped donors, around 81% belonged to the genetic ancestry cluster associated with self-reported Caucasian donors. The aim of the study was to test whether cataloging public T cell receptors could identify signatures of past pathogen exposure. The study profiled the T cell repertoires of hundreds of subjects by immunosequencing and related them to cytomegalovirus serostatus. Along with the approximately 600-subject first cohort, a separate validation cohort of around 110 different subjects was used. High-throughput TCR immunosequencing, statistical association of individual TCRs with disease status, and machine learning were combined to predict cytomegalovirus infection status. A later analysis re-examined previously published TCR beta repertoires from roughly 720 donors and added high-resolution HLA genotyping to investigate patterns of TCR occurrence. Rather than drawing on any new phenotypic data, the later analysis identified candidate immune exposures from TCR beta sequences and the way those sequences occurred across donors. To decide whether each TCR beta V gene segment behaved as functional or pseudogenic, an earlier analysis of 587 of the donors relied on high-throughput TCR beta sequencing. Donor age, sex, ethnicity and CMV serostatus were collected together with the repertoire data. A later genetic analysis used genome-wide SNP genotypes for 398 of the 666 donors, treating that subset as a discovery cohort. Every discovery cohort repertoire had been produced on one sequencing platform. HLA typing covered class I and class II loci at four-digit resolution. Typing coverage varied by locus: roughly 629-630 donors for A, B, C, DRB1 and DQB1; roughly 500 for DQA1; more than 600 for DPA1; 450 to 480 for DPB1. About five DR-DQ haplotypes were treated as single units for association and clustering because of strong linkage in the cohort. Among 398 genotyped donors of the cohort, an average of about 240,000 unique TCR beta nucleotide sequences was sequenced per donor, of which about 19% were non-productive.

Receptor libraries were prepared by the immunoSEQ multiplex PCR assay. For the multiplex PCR, a mixture combining 60 forward primers for TCR Vbeta segments and 13 reverse primers for TCR Jbeta segments was used. The CDR3 region of rearranged TCR beta genes was amplified from genomic DNA with a multiplex PCR assay. On the Illumina HiSeq System, the amplified TCR beta libraries were sequenced as 87-base-pair reads. The authors' pipeline ran thus. Across the 666 repertoires, a later analysis counted tens of millions of unique TCR beta chains, approximately 12 million of which were shared by at least two donors. To remove PCR and sequencing errors, raw reads were error-corrected and collapsed into unique sequences using a nearest-neighbor algorithm that merged closely related sequences. CDR3 sequences were aligned to IMGT reference sequences to assign V, D and J gene segments. Each retained sequence needed at least a six-nucleotide match to both a V gene segment and a J gene segment. A rearrangement counted as productive if the CDR3 had no stop codons and remained in frame with V and J, and every other rearrangement counted as non-productive. Following IMGT convention, CDR3 was defined as the stretch from the second conserved V-encoded cysteine up to the conserved J-encoded phenylalanine. In an earlier analysis of roughly 580 of the donors, sequences lacking an unambiguous match to a single V gene segment were excluded. In an earlier analysis of roughly 500 of the donors, V segments were called functional above 56.7% productive rearrangements and were called segregating when the between-donor standard deviation exceeded 5%. A statistical classification framework was developed to diagnose cytomegalovirus status using the catalog of TCR beta chain sequences. V and J gene assignment, in a later analysis, came from comparing TCR nucleotide sequences with IMGT/GENE-DB human TR gene sequences. A later analysis assigned CDR3 sequences and most-parsimonious VDJ recombination scenarios with the TCRdist pipeline. In a later analysis, each TCR beta chain was defined by its CDR3 amino acid sequence together with its V-gene family, and reads lacking a unique V-gene family were excluded. To address suspected cross-contamination and a sequencing artifact, a later analysis removed approximately 590 highly shared, low-generation-probability nucleotide sequences. A later analysis calculated a clonal expansion index for each public chain from normalized within-repertoire ranks of inferred template counts. In a later analysis, generation probabilities were computed with a VDJ recombination model fitted to out-of-frame rearrangements, and the resulting probabilities were checked against IGoR. Hypergeometric tests were used in a later analysis to score TCR-TCR, TCR-HLA and TCR-CMV co-occurrence, with a repertoire-size bias correction applied to the TCR pairs. A later analysis estimated false discovery rates by permuting HLA or CMV assignments 20 times. In a later analysis, co-occurring TCRs were grouped with DBSCAN, and TCRdist sequence similarity was added when clustering was performed within HLA-allele-positive subsets. For co-occurrence clustering, repertoires with fewer than 30,000 or more than 120,000 public chains were excluded, along with five or six repertoires with anomalous nucleotide sharing. This is the immuneACCESS table as TCRdb keeps it, with only in-frame sequences that have V and J called. A part of the clones is gone; compared with another copy, unresolved V genes explain less than half, and the rest is unexplained. V and J calls and clone size are given by that table; D and trimming were obtained from the DNA. The table for this sample lists approximately 90,000 clones; 7.6% of them were counted only once. Under 3% of the sample comes from the top ten.

What the authors observed across the whole study: HLA typing was unavailable for some donors at each locus, so association tests used only the typed subset. An association between a missense DCLRE1C variant and V-gene and J-gene trimming of TCR beta chains was found in a later genetic analysis and replicated in an independent cohort. Strong co-occurrence of HLA alleles, especially DR and DQ, made assigning TCR associations to individual alleles difficult. In a later analysis, the rate of TCR association differed among HLA loci, with DRB1 alleles having the most associated TCRs and HLA-C alleles having the fewest. This cohort had only TCR beta chains sequenced, and the lack of alpha or paired-chain data limited which features could be detected. An earlier analysis of some 560 of the donors showed that most TCR beta V segments appeared in productive rearrangements either about 87% or about 30% of the time, which broadly matched IMGT annotations. A later genetic analysis reported fewer N-insertions in productive TCRs among donors in an Asian-associated ancestry cluster than the roughly 720-donor mean. Roughly uniform sequencing depth across donors was assumed in presence/absence analyses, although this assumption may not hold. The sequencing pipeline was judged likely to have produced a cluster of highly shared sequence variants as a technical artifact. The authors suggested that the approach could potentially be generalized to other disease states and immunological phenotypes. The study listed 150 to 200 TCR beta chains as associated with cytomegalovirus. For the cohort, immune exposure information was limited to CMV serostatus. Most TCR sequences were observed very rarely across donors, whereas some public TCRs were present in many individuals. In vitro tests confirmed that a few of the cytomegalovirus-associated TCR beta chains recognize cytomegalovirus antigens. Because counts were too low, seventeen rarely observed V segments, including chromosome 9 orphons, were left out of the earlier analysis of approximately 580 of the donors. According to a later analysis, most CMV-associated TCR beta chains appeared to be HLA-restricted, and the HLA associations seemed to be driven largely by CMV exposure. The 87-base-pair reads could not distinguish some IMGT-functional V segments, including TRBV6-2 and TRBV6-3, so those segments were excluded. In a later analysis, HLA-associated TCR beta chains showed more clonal expansion and lower generation probabilities than non-associated chains that were equally common. Correlated functional status among segregating V segments might reflect linkage disequilibrium, but an unknown experimental factor could not be ruled out. The classifier was reported to diagnose cytomegalovirus status with high specificity and sensitivity in both the original and validation cohorts. At a false discovery rate of 0.05, a later analysis linked under 20,000 TCR beta sequences to specific HLA alleles. Several of the top co-occurrence clusters appeared to be linked to parvovirus B19, influenza, CMV and Epstein-Barr virus, according to a later analysis. A further reported finding was that TCR beta sequences accurately predicted the HLA-A and HLA-B alleles for most subjects in the first cohort.

For this clone: Its antigen remains unidentified. The sample holds no much larger clone one base away, and base qualities are not on file.

The cohort comprised some 700 healthy bone marrow donors. At the time of sampling, every cohort member was nominally healthy, though immune exposures that went unrecorded were likely present. The donor was CMV seronegative and was included in the group of about 400 seronegative cohort members. A peripheral blood sample was provided by each donor, and peripheral blood mononuclear cells were used for TCR beta sequencing. Genomic DNA was extracted from the blood cell samples with the Qiagen DNeasy Blood Extraction Kit. From cysteine to phenylalanine, the CDR3 is 14 amino acids long. Only the CDR3 DNA stays, 42 bases, in frame from base 1. The CDR1 and CDR2 encoded by the germline V gene are SGHNT and YENEEA. V sheds 4 bases and J sheds 9 bases, leaving 18 bases between their ends.

This sequence originates from a man aged 45-60 years in good health and CMV-seronegative. The chain is assembled from TRBV11-3 and TRBJ2-5; tentative D gene TRBD2, with 6 bases matching. Sequenced: PBMCs. DNA sequence: TGTGCCAGCAGCTCCCTGTCGACGGGCGGGGCCCAGTACTTC. Its protein is CASSSLSTGGAQYF. The CDR3 plus the reference TRBV11-3 and TRBJ2-5 genes for the other parts give the full variable domain: EAGVVQSPRYKIIEKKQPVAFWCNPISGHNTLYWYLQNLGQGPELLIRYENEEAVDDSQLPKDRFSAERLKGVDSTLKIQPAELGDSAVYLCASSSLSTGGAQYFGPGTRLLVL.